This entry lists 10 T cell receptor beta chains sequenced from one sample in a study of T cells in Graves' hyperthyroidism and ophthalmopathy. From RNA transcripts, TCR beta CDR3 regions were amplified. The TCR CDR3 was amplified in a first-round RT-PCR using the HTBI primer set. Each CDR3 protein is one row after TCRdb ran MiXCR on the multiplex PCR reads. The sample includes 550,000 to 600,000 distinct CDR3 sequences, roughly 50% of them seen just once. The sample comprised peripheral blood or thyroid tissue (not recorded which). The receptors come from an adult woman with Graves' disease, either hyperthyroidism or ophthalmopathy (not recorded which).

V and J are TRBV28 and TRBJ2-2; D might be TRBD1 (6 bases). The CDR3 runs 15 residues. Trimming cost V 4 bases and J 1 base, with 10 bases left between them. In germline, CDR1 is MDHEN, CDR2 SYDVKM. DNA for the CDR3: TGTGCCAGCAGTTCCAGGGACAAGAACACCGGGGAGCTGTTTTTT. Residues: CASSSRDKNTGELFF.

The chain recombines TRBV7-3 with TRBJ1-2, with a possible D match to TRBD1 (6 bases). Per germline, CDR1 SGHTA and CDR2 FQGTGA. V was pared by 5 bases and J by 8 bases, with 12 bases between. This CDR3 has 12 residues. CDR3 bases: TGTGCCAGCAGCCGCGAGGGGGGAGGCTACACCTTC. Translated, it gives CASSREGGGYTF.

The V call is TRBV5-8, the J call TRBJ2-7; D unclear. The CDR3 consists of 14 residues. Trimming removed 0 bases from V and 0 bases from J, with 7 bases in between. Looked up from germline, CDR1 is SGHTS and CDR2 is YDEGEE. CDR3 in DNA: TGTGCCAGCAGCTTGGACAGTTTCTCCTACGAGCAGTACTTC. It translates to CASSLDSFSYEQYF.

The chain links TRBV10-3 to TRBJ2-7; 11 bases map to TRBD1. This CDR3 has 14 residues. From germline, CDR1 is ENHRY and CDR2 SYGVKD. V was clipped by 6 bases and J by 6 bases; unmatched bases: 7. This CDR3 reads CAIRPTGTGGEQYF. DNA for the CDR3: TGTGCCATCAGACCAACCGGGACAGGGGGCGAGCAGTACTTC.

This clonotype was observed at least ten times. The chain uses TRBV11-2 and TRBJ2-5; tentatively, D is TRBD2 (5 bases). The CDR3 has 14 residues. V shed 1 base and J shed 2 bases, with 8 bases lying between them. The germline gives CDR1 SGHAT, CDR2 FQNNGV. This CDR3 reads CASSLAGSQETQYF. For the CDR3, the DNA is TGTGCCAGCAGCTTAGCGGGAAGTCAAGAGACCCAGTACTTC.

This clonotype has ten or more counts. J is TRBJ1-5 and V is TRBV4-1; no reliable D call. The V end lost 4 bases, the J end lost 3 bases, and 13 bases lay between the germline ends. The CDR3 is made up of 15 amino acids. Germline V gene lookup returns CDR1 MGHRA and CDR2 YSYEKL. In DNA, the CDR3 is TGCGCCAGCAGCCGAAGAACCGCAGTCAATCAGCCCCAGCATTTT. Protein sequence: CASSRRTAVNQPQHF.

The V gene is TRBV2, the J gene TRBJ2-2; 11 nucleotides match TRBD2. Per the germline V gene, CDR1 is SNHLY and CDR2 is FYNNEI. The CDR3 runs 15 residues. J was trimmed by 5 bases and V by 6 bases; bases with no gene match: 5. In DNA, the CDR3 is TGTGCCAGCAGCGTGGTAGCGGGAGGGACCGGGGAGCTGTTTTTT. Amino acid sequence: CASSVVAGGTGELFF.

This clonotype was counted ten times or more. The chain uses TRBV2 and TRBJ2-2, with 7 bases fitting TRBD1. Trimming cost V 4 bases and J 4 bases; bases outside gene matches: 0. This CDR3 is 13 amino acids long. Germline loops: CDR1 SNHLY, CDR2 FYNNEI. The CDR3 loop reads CASSGQGTGELFF. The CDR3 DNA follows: TGTGCCAGCAGTGGACAGGGCACCGGGGAGCTGTTTTTT.

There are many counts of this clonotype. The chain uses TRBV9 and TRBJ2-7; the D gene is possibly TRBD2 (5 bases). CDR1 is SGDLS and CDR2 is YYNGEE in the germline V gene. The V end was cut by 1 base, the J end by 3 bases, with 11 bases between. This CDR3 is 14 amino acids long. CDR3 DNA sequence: TGTGCCAGCAGCGTAACCGGGATCAGCTACGAGCAGTACTTC. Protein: CASSVTGISYEQYF.

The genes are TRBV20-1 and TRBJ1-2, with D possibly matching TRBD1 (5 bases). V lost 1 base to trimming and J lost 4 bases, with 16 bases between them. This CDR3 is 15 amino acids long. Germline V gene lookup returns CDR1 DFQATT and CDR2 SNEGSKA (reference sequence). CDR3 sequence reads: CSARARDSTSYGYTF. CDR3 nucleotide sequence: TGCAGTGCTAGAGCCAGGGACTCTACCTCCTATGGCTACACCTTC.